The 9 T cell receptor beta chains below come from one sample, sequenced in a study of shared clonotypes between healthy human individuals. The data were produced by immunoSEQ multiplex PCR, yet TCRdb's version contains in-frame clones alone and is incomplete. The sample carries 110,000 or so clones, about 63% recorded once. Sequencing was done on a sample of memory CD8+ T cells sorted from blood. The sample's subset: CD45RO+ cells pooled with CCR7-negative TemRA cells. The receptors derive from a woman aged 25 to 39 in good health.

The V gene is TRBV13, the J gene TRBJ1-2, with D unclear. Germline CDR1 reads PRHDT; CDR2 reads FYEKMQ (reference sequence). Trimming pared 0 bases from V and 8 bases from J, leaving 31 bases between. The CDR3 loop spans 20 amino acids. The CDR3 protein is CASSLGLSPRLFPVGHGYTF. The CDR3 region has the DNA TGTGCCAGCAGCTTAGGTTTGTCCCCCCGATTGTTTCCTGTGGGCCACGGCTACACCTTC.

V is TRBV2 and J is TRBJ1-3; no firm D call. CDR1 and CDR2 (germline): SNHLY, FYNNEI. This CDR3 has 14 amino acids. Trimming took 7 bases from V and 8 from J, leaving 18 bases between them. The CDR3 nucleotides are TGTGCCAGCATTCGTGAGCTCCGCGATTACACCATATATTTT. It encodes CASIRELRDYTIYF.

This clone was found once. This rearrangement joins TRBV5-1 to TRBJ2-7; D tentatively fits TRBD1 or TRBD2 (5 bases each). The V end lost 1 base, the J end lost 2 bases, and 10 bases lay between the germline ends. Germline CDR1 is SGHRS and CDR2 is YFSETQ. This CDR3 comprises 14 residues. CDR3 nucleotides: TGCGCCAGCAGCTTGCCGGGACCACCCTACGAGCAGTACTTC. It codes for CASSLPGPPYEQYF.

There are many counts of this clone. The genes are TRBV27 and TRBJ2-1; 8 positions agree with TRBD2. Germline V CDR1 and CDR2: MNHEY, SMNVEV (reference sequence). CDR3 length: 15 residues. Germline trimming cut 2 bases from V and 7 bases from J; bases unmatched to any gene: 7. The CDR3 DNA follows: TGTGCCAGCAGTTTACTAGGGACTAGATGGAATGAGCAGTTCTTC. This sequence encodes CASSLLGTRWNEQFF.

The genes are TRBV9 and TRBJ2-1, with TRBD2 matching over 10 bases. This CDR3 spans 17 amino acids. J gave up 0 bases and V 0 bases, and 3 bases lay outside the gene matches. CDR1 and CDR2 from the germline V gene are SGDLS and YYNGEE. This CDR3 reads CASSVVPSGSSYNEQFF. CDR3 bases: TGTGCCAGCAGCGTAGTCCCTAGCGGGAGCTCCTACAATGAGCAGTTCTTC. The entire variable domain, with the rest obtained from reference TRBV9 and TRBJ2-1, is as follows: DSGVTQTPKHLITATGQRVTLRCSPRSGDLSVYWYQQSLDQGLQFLIQYYNGEERAKGNILERFSAQQFPDLHSELNLSSLELGDSALYFCASSVVPSGSSYNEQFFGPGTRLTVL.

This clone was seen just once. DNA for the CDR3: TGTGCCAGCAGTCCCGGACGAAATGAAAAACTGTTTTTT. Its translation is CASSPGRNEKLFF. The chain has TRBV27 and TRBJ1-4; no clear D gene. The CDR3 covers 13 residues. Trimming shortened V by 5 bases and J by 5 bases, and 9 bases separated the two germline ends. Per the germline V gene, CDR1 is MNHEY and CDR2 is SMNVEV (reference sequence).

This clone was detected only a few times. The chain recombines TRBV7-2 with TRBJ2-3; 7 bases line up with TRBD1. Germline V gene data show CDR1 as SGHTA and CDR2 as FQGNSA. The CDR3 length is 16 residues. V lost 9 bases to trimming and J lost 1 base; unmatched junction nucleotides: 13. This chain's CDR3 is CASYQGGSGRTDTQYF. CDR3 nucleotides: TGTGCCAGTTATCAAGGGGGCAGCGGACGCACAGATACGCAGTATTTT.

This chain connects TRBV13 to TRBJ1-1; perhaps TRBD1 as D (5 bases). V was pared by 4 bases and J by 0 bases, with 15 bases between. The CDR3 consists of 16 residues. Germline CDR1 reads PRHDT; CDR2 reads FYEKMQ (reference sequence). The CDR3 loop reads CASSSLNRQMNTEAFF. The CDR3 DNA reads TGTGCCAGCAGCTCACTGAACAGGCAAATGAACACTGAAGCTTTCTTT.

This chain joins TRBV7-9 and TRBJ2-2; D might be TRBD1 (6 bases). CDR3 length equals 14 residues. V dropped 4 bases and J dropped 4 bases, with 10 bases sitting between them. Per germline, CDR1 SEHNR and CDR2 FQNEAQ (reference sequence). The CDR3 DNA follows: TGTGCCAGCAGCTCGACAGGTACCACCGGGGAGCTGTTTTTT. Residues: CASSSTGTTGELFF.